One and the same sample provided the 6 T cell receptor beta chains below, sequenced in a study of cytomegalovirus exposure and HLA in healthy donors. In the PCR, 60 Vbeta and 13 Jbeta primers were used. Assay: immunoSEQ multiplex PCR; the TCRdb copy retains only in-frame clones and omits some. The data hold some 150,000 clones, with 65% to 80% observed a single time. The material sequenced was PBMCs. The receptor source for this set is a middle-aged woman in good health and CMV-seronegative.

This rearrangement joins TRBV30 to TRBJ2-7; D perhaps matches TRBD1 (5 bases). The CDR3 is 11 residues long. Per germline, CDR1 GTSNPN and CDR2 SVGIG (reference sequence). Trimming removed 5 bases from V and 3 bases from J, with 8 bases in between. CDR3 nucleotides: TGTGCCTGGGCAGGGCTCTACGAGCAGTACTTC. Amino acids: CAWAGLYEQYF.

This chain links TRBV5-4 with TRBJ2-7; 8 bases are shared with TRBD2. V was pared by 4 bases and J by 0 bases, with 6 bases of the junction left unmatched. The length of the CDR3 is 15 residues. Germline-derived CDR1 and CDR2 are SGHNT and YYREEE (reference sequence). This chain's CDR3 is CASSPTSESSYEQYF. The CDR3 DNA reads TGTGCCAGCAGCCCGACTAGCGAGAGCTCCTACGAGCAGTACTTC.

This clone was seen just once. This chain joins TRBV6-5 and TRBJ1-2, with D possibly TRBD1 on 6 matching bases. V was cut by 2 bases and J by 3 bases, with 10 bases left in between. CDR1 and CDR2 from the germline V gene are MNHEY and SVGAGI. The CDR3 contains 14 residues. The CDR3 sequence is CASSYDRWDYGYTF. DNA for the CDR3: TGTGCCAGCAGTTACGACAGGTGGGACTATGGCTACACCTTC.

The chain employs TRBV2 and TRBJ2-6, with TRBD2 matching 14 bases. V shed 6 bases and J 3 bases; nucleotides not matched to a gene: 7. CDR3 length: 18 amino acids. CDR1 is SNHLY and CDR2 is FYNNEI in the germline V gene. This chain's CDR3 is CASRGLAGASFGANVLTF. CDR3 sequence (DNA): TGTGCCAGCAGGGGACTAGCGGGAGCGAGTTTTGGGGCCAACGTCCTGACTTTC.

The CDR3 DNA reads TGCGCCAGCAGCTTGGAGGGGTGGGCCGAATTTGATGAGACCCAGTACTTC. It is translated as CASSLEGWAEFDETQYF. The chain joins TRBV5-1 to TRBJ2-5, with a possible D match to TRBD1 (5 bases). Germline V gives CDR1 SGHRS, CDR2 YFSETQ. V was pared by 0 bases and J by 5 bases, with 20 bases between. This CDR3 is built from 17 residues.

The chain employs TRBV27 and TRBJ1-1, with no clear D. V was shortened by 3 bases and J by 0 bases, with 8 bases between the two germline ends. Germline CDR1 and CDR2: MNHEY and SMNVEV (reference sequence). The CDR3 is made up of 14 amino acids. The CDR3 protein is CASSFTRMNTEAFF. CDR3 coding DNA: TGTGCCAGCAGTTTTACTAGGATGAACACTGAAGCTTTCTTT.